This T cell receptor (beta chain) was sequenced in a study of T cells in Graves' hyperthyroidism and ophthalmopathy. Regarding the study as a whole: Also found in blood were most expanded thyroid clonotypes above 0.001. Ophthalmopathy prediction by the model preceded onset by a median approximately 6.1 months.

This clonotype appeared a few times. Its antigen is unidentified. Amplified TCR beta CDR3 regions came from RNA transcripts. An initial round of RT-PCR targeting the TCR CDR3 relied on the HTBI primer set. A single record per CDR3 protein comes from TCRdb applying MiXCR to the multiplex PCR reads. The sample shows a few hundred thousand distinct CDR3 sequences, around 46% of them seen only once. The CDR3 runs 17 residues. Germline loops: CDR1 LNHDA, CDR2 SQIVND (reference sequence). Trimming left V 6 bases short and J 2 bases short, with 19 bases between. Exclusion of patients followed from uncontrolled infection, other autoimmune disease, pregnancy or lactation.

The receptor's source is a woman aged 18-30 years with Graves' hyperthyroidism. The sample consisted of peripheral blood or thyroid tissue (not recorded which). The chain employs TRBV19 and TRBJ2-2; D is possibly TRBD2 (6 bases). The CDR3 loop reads CASSPQLAAFNTGELFF. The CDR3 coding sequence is TGTGCCAGTAGCCCCCAGTTAGCGGCCTTCAACACCGGGGAGCTGTTTTTT. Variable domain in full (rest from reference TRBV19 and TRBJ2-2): DGGITQSPKYLFRKEGQNVTLSCEQNLNHDAMYWYRQDPGQGLRLIYYSQIVNDFQKGDIAEGYSVSREKKESFPLTVTSAQKNPTAFYLCASSPQLAAFNTGELFFGEGSRLTVL.